This TCR beta chain was identified during a study of blood T cell repertoires in COVID-19 (dated by TCRdb to about 2020). Broadly, across the study: Samples from collaborators originated in the United States, Italy and Spain and spanned both the acute and convalescent phases of COVID-19. The prospective study material was composed of cDNA or gDNA derived from T cells, B-cell-depleted T cells, or PBMCs. The dataset comprised deeply sampled blood TCRbeta repertoires from subjects exposed to, actively infected with, or recovered from COVID-19. The repertoires were made available in a free public database intended to serve as a resource for research on the immune response to SARS-CoV-2. Samples were obtained from the ongoing ImmuneRACE study (first 160 participants) and from approximately 1,200 subjects provided by 6 global collaborators. Nearly every sample came with metadata listing a de-identified subject ID, COVID-19 status, age in years and sex. HLA class I and class II types, where available, came from metadata supplied by the sample provider rather than from assay-based typing.

CDR1 and CDR2 are read off the germline V gene (reference sequence) as MNHEY and SMNVEV. V was cut back by 5 bases and J by 0 bases, leaving a gap of 10 bases between them. Reading from cysteine to phenylalanine, the CDR3 counts 15 amino acids. Only the CDR3 portion is preserved as DNA: 45 bases, with reading frame beginning at the first base. Overall study results and their limits: The quantity of clinical and demographic metadata differed by source and by participant and was supplied without curation.

The immunoSEQ Assay, a bias-controlled multiplex PCR, was used to amplify TCRbeta CDR3 regions from genomic DNA. From the authors' description of their analysis: The number of nucleated cells in each sample was estimated from the amplification of reference gene primers within the assay. To quantify the absolute abundance of each unique TCRbeta CDR3 rearrangement, sequence reads were collapsed and filtered. Productive Simpson clonality was computed per sample as the square root of Simpson's diversity index over productive rearrangements. TCRdb took this table from immuneACCESS and kept in-frame rearrangements with V and J called. Such tables lack part of the clones; where checked against another copy, unresolved V genes explain under half of the gap, and the rest is unexplained. Clonal size and the V and J genes are those of that table, whereas D and trimming came from the DNA. The sample table contains approximately 220,000 clones; only one count was recorded for roughly 89% of them. Around 2.6% of the sample goes to the ten largest clones.

With regard to this clone: Its antigen has not been determined. No base quality values were provided; no much bigger clone lies one nucleotide off.

Participants in the prospective study were enrolled through a virtual design, were aged roughly 18 to 100 years, and lived in roughly 25 United States geographic areas. In the prospective study, cohorts were assigned on the basis of participant-reported clinical history obtained from a screening survey and a study questionnaire. Each participant in the prospective study had whole blood, serum and a nasopharyngeal or oropharyngeal swab collected by mobile phlebotomists. Prospective study participants could optionally give additional blood draws and questionnaires over a roughly 2-month period. Before DNA extraction, prospective study blood samples were shipped either frozen or at room temperature.

The clonotype comes from a woman aged 25 to 45 with acute COVID-19. The rearranged chain carries TRBV27 and TRBJ1-4; the D gene identity is not certain. The sequencing sample was made of PBMCs or T cells enriched from blood (not recorded which). The DNA sequence reads TGTGCCAGCAGTCCAAGCCGTACAACTAATGAAAAACTGTTTTTT. Its amino acids are CASSPSRTTNEKLFF.